These 9 T cell receptor beta chains were all obtained from the same sample, sequenced in a study of identical twins. TCRdb reanalysed the 5' RACE reads using MiXCR and keeps one entry per CDR3 protein. This table holds fewer than 550,000 distinct CDR3 sequences, around an eighth found once. The data were also submitted as part of a second study, on yellow fever vaccine responses in identical twins.

Sample: CD4+ T cells sorted from blood. The receptor source for this set is a young woman in good health.

This clonotype came up many times. The rearrangement links TRBV27 to TRBJ2-1; no clear D. The CDR3 has 12 amino acids. Trimming stripped 2 bases from V and 9 bases from J, with 8 bases between. Looked up from germline, CDR1 is MNHEY and CDR2 is SMNVEV (reference sequence). CDR3 nucleotide sequence: TGTGCCAGCAGTTTAAAGGGCGGTGAGCAGTTCTTC. Translated, it gives CASSLKGGEQFF.

This clonotype was found many times. The rearrangement joins TRBV12-3 or TRBV12-4 to TRBJ2-2; TRBD1 agrees at 7 bases. Trimming at V came to 6 bases and at J to 6 bases, leaving 4 bases not matched to a gene. This CDR3 region has 13 residues. For the CDR3, the DNA is TGTGCCAGCAGACAGGGGCCCGCCGGGGAGCTGTTTTTT. Its translation is CASRQGPAGELFF.

This clonotype was detected only a few times. The V call is TRBV27, the J call TRBJ2-1; 10 bases align to TRBD2. This CDR3 contains 14 residues. V shed 7 bases, J shed 6 bases, and the junction held 6 bases outside the gene matches. Per the germline V gene, CDR1 is MNHEY and CDR2 is SMNVEV (reference sequence). In DNA form, the CDR3 reads TGTGCCAGCAAACTAGCGGGGCCCCTCAATGAGCAGTTCTTC. This sequence encodes CASKLAGPLNEQFF.

The V gene is TRBV3-1, the J gene TRBJ2-1; 11 nucleotides line up with TRBD2. The CDR3 totals 16 residues. V shed 4 bases and J 5 bases; nucleotides not matched to a gene: 7. CDR1 is LGHDT, CDR2 YNNKEL, per germline (reference sequence). The CDR3 nucleotides are TGTGCCAGCAGCCCCCTTCTGGGACTAGCGGACAATGAGCAGTTCTTC. It specifies CASSPLLGLADNEQFF.

In this sample, this clonotype turned up a few times. V gene TRBV27 combines with J gene TRBJ2-1, with D perhaps TRBD1 (6 bases). This CDR3 comprises 15 residues. V was pared by 5 bases and J by 2 bases, with 13 bases between. Looked up from germline, CDR1 is MNHEY and CDR2 is SMNVEV (reference sequence). The DNA for the CDR3 is TGTGCCAGCAGTCTCGGACAGATTGCCTACAATGAGCAGTTCTTC. Residues: CASSLGQIAYNEQFF.

In this sample, this clonotype turned up a few times. The chain joins TRBV25-1 to TRBJ1-1; no clear D gene. Germline-derived CDR1 and CDR2 are MGHDK and SYGVNS. Trimming removed 8 bases at V and 4 bases at J, with 14 bases between. This CDR3 comprises 13 residues. The CDR3: CASEMLWGTEAFF. Written as DNA, the CDR3 is TGTGCCAGCGAAATGCTCTGGGGCACTGAAGCTTTCTTT.

This clonotype was recorded many times. The gene calls are TRBV4-3 and TRBJ2-3; 9 nucleotides align to TRBD1. With 3 bases clipped from V and 6 bases from J, the junction kept 7 bases outside the gene matches. CDR3 length equals 15 residues. CDR1 LGHNA and CDR2 YSLEER come from the germline V gene. In nucleotides, the CDR3 is TGCGCCAGCAGCCAGGCACAGGGGGCAGCTGATACGCAGTATTTT. This sequence encodes CASSQAQGAADTQYF.

The chain uses TRBV29-1 and TRBJ2-3; 7 bases fit TRBD2. The V segment lost 7 bases and the J segment 5 bases; nucleotides outside the gene matches: 0. Germline V gene sequence: CDR1 SQVTM, CDR2 ANQGSEA. This CDR3 region has 10 residues. The CDR3 loop reads CSGGGDTQYF. Here the CDR3 DNA reads TGCAGCGGGGGGGGAGATACGCAGTATTTT.

This clonotype occurred a few times. This rearrangement joins TRBV15 to TRBJ2-1, with TRBD2 matching 8 bases. This CDR3 contains 18 residues. V shed 7 bases and J 5 bases; nucleotides not matched to a gene: 19. Germline V lookup: CDR1 LNHNV, CDR2 YYDKDF (reference sequence). For the CDR3, the DNA is TGTGCCACCACCCCAGGACTAGCACTCGTGTCTCGCCACAATGAGCAGTTCTTC. Amino acid sequence: CATTPGLALVSRHNEQFF.